This TCR beta chain was observed in a study of immune heterogeneity within non-small cell lung tumors. Whole-study findings and limits: Different patients shared few of their high-frequency T-cell receptor beta clonotypes. Within each patient, tumor sites shared identical dominant CDR3 beta clonotypes and also held site-unique high-frequency clones.

Multiplex PCR (32 V and 13 J primers) was used to amplify the TCR beta CDR3. TCRdb used MiXCR to reprocess the multiplex PCR reads, holding one entry per CDR3 protein. The table lists around 2,600 distinct CDR3 sequences, 45% of them singletons, with more than 8% in the top ten. Template material comprised bulk tumor genomic DNA at about 660 ng per sample. Biopsy collection occurred during surgery, with several far-apart biopsies per primary tumor. Enrolled patients presented with newly diagnosed, previously untreated non-small cell lung cancer and underwent curative surgery. This clonotype was counted a few times. The antigen is not known. The germline V gene has CDR1 MGHRA and CDR2 YSYEKL. This CDR3 contains 15 residues. V shed 1 base and J shed 0 bases, with 8 bases lying between them.

Sequencing input: lung tumor tissue. This receptor was identified in a woman aged 60 to 75 with non-small cell lung cancer. V gene TRBV4-1 combines with J gene TRBJ2-3, with a weak D call TRBD2 (5 bases). The CDR3 sequence is CASSQAGLSTDTQYF. The DNA for the CDR3 is TGCGCCAGCAGCCAAGCCGGACTTAGCACAGATACGCAGTATTTT.